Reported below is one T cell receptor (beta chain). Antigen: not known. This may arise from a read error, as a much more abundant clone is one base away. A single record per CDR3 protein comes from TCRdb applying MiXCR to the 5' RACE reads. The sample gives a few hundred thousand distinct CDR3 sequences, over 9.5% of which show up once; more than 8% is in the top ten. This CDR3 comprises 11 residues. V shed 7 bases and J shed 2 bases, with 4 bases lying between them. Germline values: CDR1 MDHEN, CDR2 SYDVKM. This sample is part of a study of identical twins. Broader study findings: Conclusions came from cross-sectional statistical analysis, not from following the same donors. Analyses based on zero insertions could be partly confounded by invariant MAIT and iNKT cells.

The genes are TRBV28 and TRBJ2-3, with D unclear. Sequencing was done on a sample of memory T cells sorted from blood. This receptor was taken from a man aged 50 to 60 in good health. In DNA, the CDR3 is TGTGCCAGCACCTACACAGATACGCAGTATTTT. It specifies CASTYTDTQYF.